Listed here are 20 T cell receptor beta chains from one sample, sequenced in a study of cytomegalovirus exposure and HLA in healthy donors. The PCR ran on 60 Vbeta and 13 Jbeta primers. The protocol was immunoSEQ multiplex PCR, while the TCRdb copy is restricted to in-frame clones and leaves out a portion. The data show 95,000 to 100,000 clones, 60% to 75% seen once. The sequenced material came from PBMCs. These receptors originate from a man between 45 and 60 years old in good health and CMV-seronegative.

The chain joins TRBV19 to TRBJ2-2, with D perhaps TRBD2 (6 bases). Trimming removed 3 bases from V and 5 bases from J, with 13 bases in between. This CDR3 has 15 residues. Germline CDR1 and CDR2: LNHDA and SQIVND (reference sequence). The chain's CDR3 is CASSIGSGGTGELFF. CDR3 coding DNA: TGTGCCAGTAGTATTGGGTCCGGGGGAACCGGGGAGCTGTTTTTT.

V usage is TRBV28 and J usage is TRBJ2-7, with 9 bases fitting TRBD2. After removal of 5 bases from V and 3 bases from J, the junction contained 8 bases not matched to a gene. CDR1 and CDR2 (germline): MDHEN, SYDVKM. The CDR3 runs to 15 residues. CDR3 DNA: TGTGCCAGCAGTGAGACTAGCGGCCTGAGCTACGAGCAGTACTTC. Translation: CASSETSGLSYEQYF.

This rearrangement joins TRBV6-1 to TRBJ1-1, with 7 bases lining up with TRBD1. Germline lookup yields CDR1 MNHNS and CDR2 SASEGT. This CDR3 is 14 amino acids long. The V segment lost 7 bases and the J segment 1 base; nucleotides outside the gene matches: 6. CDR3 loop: CASTRDSSNTEAFF. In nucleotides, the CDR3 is TGTGCCAGCACCAGGGACAGCTCGAACACTGAAGCTTTCTTT.

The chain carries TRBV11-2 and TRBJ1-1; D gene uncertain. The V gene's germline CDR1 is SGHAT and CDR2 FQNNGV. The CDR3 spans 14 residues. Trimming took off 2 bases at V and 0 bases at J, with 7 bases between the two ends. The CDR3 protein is CASSLRQVNTEAFF. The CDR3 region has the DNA TGTGCCAGCAGCTTACGGCAGGTGAACACTGAAGCTTTCTTT. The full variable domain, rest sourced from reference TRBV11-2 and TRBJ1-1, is EAGVAQSPRYKIIEKRQSVAFWCNPISGHATLYWYQQILGQGPKLLIQFQNNGVVDDSQLPKDRFSAERLKGVDSTLKIQPAKLEDSAVYLCASSLRQVNTEAFFGQGTRLTVV.

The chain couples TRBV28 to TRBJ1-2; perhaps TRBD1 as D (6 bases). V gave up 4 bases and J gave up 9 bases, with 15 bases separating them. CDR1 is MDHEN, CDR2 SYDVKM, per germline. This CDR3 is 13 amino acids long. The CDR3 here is CASSSTRQGSYTF. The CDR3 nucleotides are TGTGCCAGCAGTTCCACTCGCCAGGGGAGCTACACCTTC.

The CDR3 DNA sequence: TGTGCCAGCAGGGGCGCGAGGGATTCACCCCTCCACTTT. Translated, it gives CASRGARDSPLHF. This chain connects TRBV27 to TRBJ1-6; D remains unclear. Germline values: CDR1 MNHEY, CDR2 SMNVEV (reference sequence). This CDR3 has 13 amino acids. Trimming removed 6 bases at V and 8 bases at J, with 11 bases between.

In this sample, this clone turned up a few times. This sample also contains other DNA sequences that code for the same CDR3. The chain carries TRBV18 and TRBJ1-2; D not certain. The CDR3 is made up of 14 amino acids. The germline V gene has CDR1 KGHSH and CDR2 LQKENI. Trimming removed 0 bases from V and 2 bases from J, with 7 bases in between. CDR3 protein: CASSPPVVNYGYTF. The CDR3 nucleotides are TGTGCCAGCTCACCACCCGTAGTGAACTATGGCTACACCTTC.

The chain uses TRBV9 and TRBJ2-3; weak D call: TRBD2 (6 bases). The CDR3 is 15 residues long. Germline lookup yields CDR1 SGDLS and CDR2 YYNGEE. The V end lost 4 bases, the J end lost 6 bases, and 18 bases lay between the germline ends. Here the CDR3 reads CASSSGLTFADTQYF. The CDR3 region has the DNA TGTGCCAGCAGCTCCGGACTAACATTCGCGGATACGCAGTATTTT.

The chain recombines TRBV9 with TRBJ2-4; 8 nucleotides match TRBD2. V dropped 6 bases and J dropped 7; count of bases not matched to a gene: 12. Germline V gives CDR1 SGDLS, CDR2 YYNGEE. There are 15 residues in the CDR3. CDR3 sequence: CASTSGGGDGNIQYF. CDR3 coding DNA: TGTGCCAGCACCAGCGGGGGAGGGGATGGGAACATTCAGTACTTC.

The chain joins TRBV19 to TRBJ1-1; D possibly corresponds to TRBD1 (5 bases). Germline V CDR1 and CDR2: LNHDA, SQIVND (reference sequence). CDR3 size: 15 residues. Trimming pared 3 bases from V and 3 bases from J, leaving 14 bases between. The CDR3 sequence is CASSIQGMMDTEAFF. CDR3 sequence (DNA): TGTGCCAGTAGTATCCAGGGAATGATGGACACTGAAGCTTTCTTT.

This CDR3 is CASSPTLAGGPRDTQYF. CDR3 sequence (DNA): TGTGCCAGCTCACCAACACTAGCGGGGGGGCCGAGAGATACGCAGTATTTT. The chain links TRBV18 to TRBJ2-3; 13 nucleotides align to TRBD2. V dropped 2 bases and J dropped 5; count of bases not matched to a gene: 7. The CDR3 runs to 17 residues. Germline V gene sequence: CDR1 KGHSH, CDR2 LQKENI.

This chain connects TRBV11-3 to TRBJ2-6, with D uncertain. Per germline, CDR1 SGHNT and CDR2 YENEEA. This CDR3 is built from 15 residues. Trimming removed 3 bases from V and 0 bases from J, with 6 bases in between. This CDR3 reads CASSLGDSGANVLTF. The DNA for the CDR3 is TGTGCCAGCAGCTTGGGCGACTCTGGGGCCAACGTCCTGACTTTC.

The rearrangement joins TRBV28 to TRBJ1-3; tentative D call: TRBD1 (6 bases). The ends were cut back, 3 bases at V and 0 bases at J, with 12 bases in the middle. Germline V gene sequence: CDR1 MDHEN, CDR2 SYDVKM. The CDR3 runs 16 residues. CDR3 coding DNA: TGTGCCAGCAGTTTGTCCATACAGGGCTCTGGAAACACCATATATTTT. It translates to CASSLSIQGSGNTIYF.

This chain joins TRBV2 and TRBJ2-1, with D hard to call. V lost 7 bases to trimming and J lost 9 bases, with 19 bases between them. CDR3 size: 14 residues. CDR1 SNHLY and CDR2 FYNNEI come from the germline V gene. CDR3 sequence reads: CASMELLSTPEQFF. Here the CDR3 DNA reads TGTGCCAGCATGGAGCTCCTCAGTACGCCTGAGCAGTTCTTC.

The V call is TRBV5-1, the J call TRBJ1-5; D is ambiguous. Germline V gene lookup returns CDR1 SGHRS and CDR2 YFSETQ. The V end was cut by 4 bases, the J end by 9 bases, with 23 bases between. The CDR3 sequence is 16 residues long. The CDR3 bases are TGCGCCAGCAGCATTAGACGGCGGCCGAGTGTTAGGCCCCAGCATTTT. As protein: CASSIRRRPSVRPQHF.

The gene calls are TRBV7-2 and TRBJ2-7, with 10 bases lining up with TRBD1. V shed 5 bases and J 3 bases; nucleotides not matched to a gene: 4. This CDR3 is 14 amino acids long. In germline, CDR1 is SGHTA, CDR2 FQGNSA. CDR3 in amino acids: CASSRGDRGYEQYF. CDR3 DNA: TGTGCCAGCAGCCGAGGGGACAGGGGCTACGAGCAGTACTTC.

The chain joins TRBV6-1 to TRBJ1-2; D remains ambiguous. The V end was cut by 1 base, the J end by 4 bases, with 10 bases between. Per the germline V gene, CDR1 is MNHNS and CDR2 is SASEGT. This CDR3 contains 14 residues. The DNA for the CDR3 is TGTGCCAGCAGTGAAGAGAGGATTGGCTATGGCTACACCTTC. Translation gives CASSEERIGYGYTF.

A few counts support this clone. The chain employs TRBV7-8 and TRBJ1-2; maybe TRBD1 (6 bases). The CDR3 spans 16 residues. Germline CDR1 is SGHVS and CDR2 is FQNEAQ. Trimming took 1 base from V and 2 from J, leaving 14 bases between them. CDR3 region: CASSLVGQLGNYGYTF. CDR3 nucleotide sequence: TGTGCCAGCAGCTTAGTAGGACAGTTAGGAAACTATGGCTACACCTTC. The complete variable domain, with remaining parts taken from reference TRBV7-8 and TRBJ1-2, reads GAGVSQSPRYKVAKRGQDVALRCDPISGHVSLFWYQQALGQGPEFLTYFQNEAQLDKSGLPSDRFFAERPEGSVSTLKIQRTQQEDSAVYLCASSLVGQLGNYGYTFGSGTRLTVV.

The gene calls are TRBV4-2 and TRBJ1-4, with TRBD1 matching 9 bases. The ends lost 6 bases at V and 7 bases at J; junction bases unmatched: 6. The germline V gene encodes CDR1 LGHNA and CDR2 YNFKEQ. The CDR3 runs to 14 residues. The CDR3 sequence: CASSPGTGIEKLFF. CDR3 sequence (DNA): TGTGCCAGCAGTCCCGGGACAGGGATTGAAAAACTGTTTTTT.

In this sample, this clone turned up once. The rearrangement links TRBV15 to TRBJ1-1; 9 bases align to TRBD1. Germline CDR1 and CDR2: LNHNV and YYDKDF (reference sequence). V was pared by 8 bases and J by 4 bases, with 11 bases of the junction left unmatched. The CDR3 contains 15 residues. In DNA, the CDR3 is TGTGCCACCGGAGTCGGGGACAGGGACTTCACTGAAGCTTTCTTT. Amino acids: CATGVGDRDFTEAFF.